These 21 T cell receptor beta chains came from one sample sequenced in a study of shared T cell receptors in the human thymus. Sequenced by immunoSEQ multiplex PCR; TCRdb stores in-frame clones only, minus some. This sample has hundreds of thousands of clones; around 87% occur once, and the top ten carry more than 0.009%. These data were also filed under a second study, of human thymus T cells.

Sequencing used thymocytes. The receptors were sampled from a boy younger than two with a congenital heart defect.

This rearrangement joins TRBV5-5 to TRBJ2-7; 11 bases are a match to TRBD2. With V trimmed by 1 base and J by 4 bases, 7 bases remained unmatched. Per the germline V gene, CDR1 is SGHKS and CDR2 is YYEKEE (reference sequence). The CDR3 totals 16 residues. The DNA of the CDR3 is TGTGCCAGCAGCTTGTGGTTAGCGGGAGGGAGGTACGAGCAGTACTTC. Its protein is CASSLWLAGGRYEQYF.

The chain uses TRBV25-1 and TRBJ1-4; D is perhaps TRBD1 (6 bases). This CDR3 contains 17 residues. Germline V gene data show CDR1 as MGHDK and CDR2 as SYGVNS. Trimming stripped 5 bases from V and 2 bases from J, with 18 bases between. CDR3 sequence: CASSQGINPSTNEKLFF. The CDR3, as DNA: TGTGCCAGCAGTCAGGGGATAAACCCGTCGACTAATGAAAAACTGTTTTTT.

CDR3 in amino acids: CASSSDKAGANVLTF. The CDR3 DNA reads as TGCGCCAGCAGCTCCGACAAAGCTGGGGCCAACGTCCTGACTTTC. V gene TRBV4-3 combines with J gene TRBJ2-6; the D is unclear. V was shortened by 5 bases and J by 2 bases, with 10 bases between the two germline ends. Germline CDR1 and CDR2: LGHNA and YSLEER. The CDR3 extends over 15 amino acids.

This chain links TRBV6-6 with TRBJ2-2, with D unclear. Germline V gene lookup returns CDR1 MNHNY and CDR2 SVGAGI (reference sequence). Trimming removed 0 bases from V and 5 bases from J, with 7 bases in between. CDR3 length: 14 amino acids. The CDR3 sequence is CASSYSRVTGELFF. The CDR3, as DNA: TGTGCCAGCAGTTACTCACGGGTAACCGGGGAGCTGTTTTTT.

The chain couples TRBV28 to TRBJ2-4; 7 positions agree with TRBD2. CDR1 MDHEN and CDR2 SYDVKM come from the germline V gene. The CDR3 is 15 residues long. Trimming took 6 bases from V and 2 from J; bases not matched to a gene: 7. The chain's CDR3 is CASRLMGGTKNIQYF. The CDR3 nucleotides read TGTGCCAGCAGATTGATGGGGGGGACCAAAAACATTCAGTACTTC.

The gene calls are TRBV7-9 and TRBJ2-5; 7 bases match TRBD1. With V trimmed by 4 bases and J by 3 bases, 8 bases remained unmatched. CDR1 is SEHNR and CDR2 is FQNEAQ in the germline V gene (reference sequence). CDR3 length equals 15 residues. The chain's CDR3 is CASSSRAGTEETQYF. CDR3 DNA: TGTGCCAGCAGCTCAAGAGCCGGGACAGAAGAGACCCAGTACTTC.

This clone was observed a few times. The chain recombines TRBV15 with TRBJ2-1; D uncertain. Germline V gene lookup returns CDR1 LNHNV and CDR2 YYDKDF (reference sequence). Trimming left V 7 bases short and J 6 bases short, with 19 bases between. The CDR3 totals 15 residues. This CDR3 reads CATIGISSASNEQFF. The CDR3 nucleotides are TGTGCCACCATCGGTATAAGCTCTGCCTCCAATGAGCAGTTCTTC.

This clone was observed a handful of times. V gene TRBV19 combines with J gene TRBJ2-7; tentatively, D is TRBD1 (6 bases). This CDR3 is 14 amino acids long. V was pared by 3 bases and J by 2 bases, with 11 bases between. From germline, CDR1 is LNHDA and CDR2 SQIVND (reference sequence). In nucleotides, the CDR3 is TGTGCCAGTAGTATCTCAGGGGCTACCTACGAGCAGTACTTC. Translating it yields CASSISGATYEQYF.

This chain uses TRBV5-8 with TRBJ2-3, with D unresolved. V dropped 3 bases and J dropped 0 bases, with 14 bases sitting between them. Per the germline V gene, CDR1 is SGHTS and CDR2 is YDEGEE. This CDR3 is built from 16 residues. CDR3 coding DNA: TGTGCCAGCAGCTCCCCCCGATCGACTAGCACAGATACGCAGTATTTT. This translates into CASSSPRSTSTDTQYF.

V gene TRBV14 combines with J gene TRBJ2-5; TRBD1 aligns across 7 bases. V gave up 1 base and J gave up 4 bases; unmatched junction bases: 3. The CDR3 totals 14 residues. Looked up from germline, CDR1 is SGHDN and CDR2 is FVKESK. In nucleotides, the CDR3 is TGTGCCAGCAGCCAAGTGGGACAGACAGAGACCCAGTACTTC. Residues: CASSQVGQTETQYF.

The chain uses TRBV2 and TRBJ2-5; 9 bases line up with TRBD1. The J call could be wrong; TRBJ2-7 is a better fit for the DNA end. The CDR3 length is 14 residues. Per the germline V gene, CDR1 is SNHLY and CDR2 is FYNNEI. CDR3: CASREDRGSYEQYF. Here the CDR3 DNA reads TGTGCCAGCAGGGAGGACAGGGGCTCCTACGAGCAGTACTTC.

This rearrangement joins TRBV27 to TRBJ2-1; D is possibly TRBD2 (5 bases). The CDR3 sequence is 12 residues long. V lost 5 bases to trimming and J lost 11 bases, with 13 bases between them. Germline V CDR1 and CDR2: MNHEY, SMNVEV (reference sequence). The CDR3 loop reads CASSTPGSKQFF. The CDR3 nucleotides are TGTGCCAGCAGTACCCCGGGATCCAAGCAGTTCTTC.

V and J are TRBV9 and TRBJ2-3; TRBD1 is a possible D gene (6 bases). This CDR3 has 14 amino acids. Germline V gene lookup returns CDR1 SGDLS and CDR2 YYNGEE. V was trimmed by 2 bases and J by 2 bases, leaving 9 bases between them. CDR3 sequence (DNA): TGTGCCAGCAGCGTGTGGGGGCTCACAGATACGCAGTATTTT. Its protein product is CASSVWGLTDTQYF.

CDR3 in DNA: TGTGCCACCAGCAGGAACCGACAGGGGTTTGAAAAACTGTTTTTT. Its protein product is CATSRNRQGFEKLFF. The V gene is TRBV15, the J gene TRBJ1-4; 8 nucleotides align to TRBD1. CDR3 size: 15 residues. Per germline, CDR1 LNHNV and CDR2 YYDKDF (reference sequence). J was trimmed by 7 bases and V by 3 bases; bases with no gene match: 7.

V gene TRBV5-1 combines with J gene TRBJ1-1; D perhaps matches TRBD1 (5 bases). The CDR3 has 15 amino acids. The germline V gene encodes CDR1 SGHRS and CDR2 YFSETQ. Between the trimmed V and J ends, which lost 5 bases and 1 base, there was a span of 15 bases. The chain's CDR3 is CASSLTTDKNTEAFF. In DNA, the CDR3 is TGCGCCAGCAGTTTAACGACAGACAAGAACACTGAAGCTTTCTTT.

The chain recombines TRBV4-1 with TRBJ2-7; D is ambiguous. Trimming pared 4 bases from V and 1 base from J, leaving 14 bases between. CDR1 and CDR2 (germline): MGHRA, YSYEKL. This CDR3 has 15 amino acids. The DNA for the CDR3 is TGCGCCAGCAGCCTGCACTACACAAAGTCCTACGAGCAGTACTTC. Translation gives CASSLHYTKSYEQYF.

The chain joins TRBV4-1 to TRBJ2-3; 9 bases agree with TRBD2. Per germline, CDR1 MGHRA and CDR2 YSYEKL. There are 17 residues in the CDR3. V gave up 0 bases and J gave up 6 bases; unmatched junction bases: 10. The CDR3 nucleotides read TGCGCCAGCAGCCAAGATCAGCGGCGGGGGGGGTGGGATACGCAGTATTTT. Its translation is CASSQDQRRGGWDTQYF.

The rearrangement joins TRBV4-1 to TRBJ2-7; unclear D gene. Germline V gives CDR1 MGHRA, CDR2 YSYEKL. Trimming pared 4 bases from V and 0 bases from J, leaving 13 bases between. There are 15 residues in the CDR3. The CDR3 reads CASSLGPSSSYEQYF. The CDR3 DNA reads as TGCGCCAGCAGCCTAGGTCCGTCTAGCTCCTACGAGCAGTACTTC.

The V gene is TRBV7-2, the J gene TRBJ1-2, with D unresolved. From germline, CDR1 is SGHTA and CDR2 FQGNSA. Trimming shortened V by 5 bases and J by 4 bases, and 5 bases separated the two germline ends. This CDR3 is built from 11 residues. The CDR3, as DNA: TGTGCCAGCAGCCCCCTCTATGGCTACACCTTC. It codes for CASSPLYGYTF.

The chain employs TRBV4-1 and TRBJ2-1, with 7 nucleotides matching TRBD2. V lost 0 bases to trimming and J lost 7 bases; unmatched junction nucleotides: 27. The length of the CDR3 is 22 residues. CDR1 is MGHRA, CDR2 YSYEKL, per germline. The CDR3 coding sequence is TGCGCCAGCAGCCAAGAGACCCCTACGCCGTTCGAGACTAGCTATAAAGGGAATGAGCAGTTCTTC. Translated: CASSQETPTPFETSYKGNEQFF.

V is TRBV7-2 and J is TRBJ1-5; D is perhaps TRBD1 (5 bases). This CDR3 has 16 amino acids. Germline loops: CDR1 SGHTA, CDR2 FQGNSA. The V gene lost 1 base and the J gene lost 4 bases, with 14 bases spanning the gap. CDR3 amino acids: CASSLDAGQENQPQHF. The CDR3 coding sequence is TGTGCCAGCAGCTTAGACGCAGGGCAGGAAAATCAGCCCCAGCATTTT.